These T cell receptor beta chains were read from a single sample in a study of blood T cell repertoires in COVID-19. Measured with immunoSEQ multiplex PCR; TCRdb has only the in-frame clones, and not every one. The table includes 120,000 to 150,000 clones, approximately 90% detected once. The sequencing sample was made of peripheral blood. The receptors stem from a woman aged 55-70 years with active COVID-19. The CDR3 runs from the conserved cysteine through the conserved F or W. D genes are given only for firm matches.

d_call cdr3_length j_call v_call cdr3_aa cdr3_nt
TRBD1 16 TRBJ1-6 TRBV7-6 CASSLRTGQVNSPLHF TGTGCCAGCAGCCTCCGCACGGGACAGGTTAATTCACCCCTCCACTTT
- 13 TRBJ2-1 TRBV6-4 CASSGTSNNEQFF TGTGCCAGCAGCGGGACTTCGAACAATGAGCAGTTCTTC
- 13 TRBJ1-5 TRBV7-8 CASSRDSNQPQHF TGTGCCAGCAGCCGTGACAGTAATCAGCCCCAGCATTTT
TRBD1 16 TRBJ2-7 TRBV7-2 CASSPGGGKNSYEQYF TGTGCCAGCAGCCCAGGGGGCGGGAAGAACTCCTACGAGCAGTACTTC
TRBD1 12 TRBJ2-7 TRBV15 CAVQTGPHEQYF TGTGCCGTCCAGACAGGGCCCCACGAGCAGTACTTC
- 18 TRBJ1-1 TRBV7-9 CASSLGRTLSGENTEAFF TGTGCCAGCAGCTTAGGTCGGACACTATCTGGGGAGAACACTGAAGCTTTCTTT
- 16 TRBJ1-5 TRBV24-1 CATSDSGRVSNQPQHF TGTGCCACCAGTGACTCCGGGAGGGTGAGCAATCAGCCCCAGCATTTT
- 13 TRBJ1-2 TRBV10-3 CAISAGYAGGYTF TGTGCCATCAGTGCAGGGTACGCCGGTGGCTACACCTTC
- 18 TRBJ1-1 TRBV18 CASSPDGFGEGLNTEAFF TGTGCCAGCTCACCAGATGGTTTTGGGGAGGGGTTGAACACTGAAGCTTTCTTT
- 14 TRBJ2-7 TRBV18 CASSPPGTPYEQYF TGTGCCAGCTCACCACCCGGGACTCCCTACGAGCAGTACTTC
TRBD2 17 TRBJ2-2 TRBV7-3 CASSSRPAGAGTGELFF TGTGCCAGCAGCTCAAGGCCTGCGGGAGCGGGCACCGGGGAGCTGTTTTTT